The sequence of this T cell receptor beta chain was determined in a study of shared clonotypes between healthy human individuals. Only in-frame clones appear in the TCRdb table, and some are missing; sequencing was by immunoSEQ multiplex PCR. The profile shows 2 million to 2.5 million clones, more than 90% of them singletons. Participating donors were healthy, HIV-negative adults free of recent acute infections or vaccinations. Germline assignment: CDR1 MNHEY and CDR2 SMNVEV (reference sequence). Trimming removed 0 bases from V and 1 base from J, with 8 bases in between. The CDR3 sequence is 15 residues long.

The chain is built from TRBV27 and TRBJ2-3; D gene uncertain. The receptor was isolated from a man younger than 30 in good health. The sample taken for sequencing was naive CD4+ T cells sorted from blood. Subset of the sample: CD45RA+ positively selected. The CDR3 is CASSLSMQGTDTQYF. The CDR3 DNA reads as TGTGCCAGCAGTTTATCGATGCAGGGCACAGATACGCAGTATTTT.